This T cell receptor (beta chain) was identified during a study of T cell clonality in common variable immunodeficiency. Control and CVID samples contributed equal amounts of genomic DNA. Sequencing used immunoSEQ multiplex PCR; TCRdb keeps in-frame clones, though not all of them. The data show approximately 81,000 clones, with none appearing a single time. Trimming removed 4 bases at V and 0 bases at J, with 8 bases between. Germline CDR1 is SGDLS and CDR2 is YYNGEE. The CDR3 sequence is 14 residues long. This clone has ten or more counts. The CDR3 end lies 3 residues beyond the end of the read and is filled in from the germline J gene.

Sequencing was performed on peripheral blood mononuclear cells. The sequence came from a person aged 18 to 75 in good health. The chain carries TRBV9 and TRBJ2-1; no firm D call. CDR3 amino acids: CASSMASSYNEQFF. CDR3 DNA, as far as it was read: TGTGCCAGCAGCATGGCTAGCTCCTACAATGAG.